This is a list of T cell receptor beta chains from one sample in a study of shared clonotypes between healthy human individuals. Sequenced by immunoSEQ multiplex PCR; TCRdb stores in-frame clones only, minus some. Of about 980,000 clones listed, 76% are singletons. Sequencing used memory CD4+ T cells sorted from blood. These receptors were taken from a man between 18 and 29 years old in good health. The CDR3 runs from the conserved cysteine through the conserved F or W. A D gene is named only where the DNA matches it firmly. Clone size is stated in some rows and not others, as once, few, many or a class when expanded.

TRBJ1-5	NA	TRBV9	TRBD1	CASSVAGTVNQPQHF	TGTGCCAGCAGCGTAGCCGGGACAGTCAATCAGCCCCAGCATTTT
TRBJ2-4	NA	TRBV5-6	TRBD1	CASSLDRVGIQYF	TGTGCCAGCAGTTTGGACAGGGTAGGCATTCAGTACTTC
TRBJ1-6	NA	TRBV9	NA	CASSVGESSYNSPLHF	TGTGCCAGCAGCGTAGGGGAGAGCTCCTATAATTCACCCCTCCACTTT
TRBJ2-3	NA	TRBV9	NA	CASSGSRAIVADTQYF	TGTGCCAGCAGCGGAAGCAGGGCAATCGTCGCAGATACGCAGTATTTT
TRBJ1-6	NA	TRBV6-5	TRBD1	CASSPGQKNSPLHF	TGTGCCAGCAGTCCGGGACAGAAAAATTCACCCCTCCACTTT
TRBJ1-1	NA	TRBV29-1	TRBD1	CSVTRDRGLRAEAFF	TGCAGCGTTACCCGGGACAGGGGGCTAAGGGCTGAAGCTTTCTTT
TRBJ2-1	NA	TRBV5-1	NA	CASRGTTNNEQFF	TGCGCCAGCAGGGGGACAACCAACAATGAGCAGTTCTTC
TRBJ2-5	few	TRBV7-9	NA	CASSLGLGGETQYF	TGTGCCAGCAGCTTAGGACTAGGCGGTGAGACCCAGTACTTC
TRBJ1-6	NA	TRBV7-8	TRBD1	CASSLASQGAGSPLHF	TGTGCCAGCAGCTTAGCGAGCCAGGGGGCAGGTTCACCCCTCCACTTT
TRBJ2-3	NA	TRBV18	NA	CASSPRTDTQYF	TGTGCCAGCTCACCACGGACAGATACGCAGTATTTT
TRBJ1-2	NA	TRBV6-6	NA	CASSSRGDGYTF	TGTGCCAGCAGTTCCCGGGGAGATGGCTACACCTTC
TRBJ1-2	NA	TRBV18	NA	CASSPSASEGVGYTF	TGTGCCAGCTCACCATCGGCCTCCGAGGGGGTAGGCTACACCTTC
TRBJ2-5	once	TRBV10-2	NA	CASSESARGRRETQYF	TGCGCCAGCAGTGAGTCGGCGAGGGGGAGGAGAGAGACCCAGTACTTC
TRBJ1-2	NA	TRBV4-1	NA	CASSRAGRTGYTF	TGCGCCAGCAGCCGGGCAGGACGAACTGGCTACACCTTC
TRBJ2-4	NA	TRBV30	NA	CAWGSAAVKNIQYF	TGTGCCTGGGGCTCGGCGGCGGTGAAAAACATTCAGTACTTC
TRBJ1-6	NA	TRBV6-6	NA	CASSLGAGNSPLHF	TGTGCCAGCAGCCTGGGGGCGGGCAATTCACCCCTCCACTTT
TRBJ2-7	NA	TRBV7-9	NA	CASSFSSSSYEQYF	TGTGCCAGCAGCTTTTCCAGTAGCTCCTACGAGCAGTACTTC
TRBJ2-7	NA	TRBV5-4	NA	CASSLNNEQYF	TGTGCCAGCAGCTTGAACAACGAGCAGTACTTC
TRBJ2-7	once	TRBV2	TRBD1	CASSPRDRGPYEQYF	TGTGCCAGCAGTCCCCGGGACAGGGGGCCCTACGAGCAGTACTTC